This T cell receptor (beta chain) originates from a study of blood T cell repertoires in COVID-19. At the level of the study: The study drew acute and convalescent COVID-19 samples from the United States, Italy and Spain.

The CDR3 length is 12 residues. V was clipped by 3 bases and J by 8 bases, with 7 bases between them. CDR1 and CDR2 (germline): KGHSH, LQKENI. To note about this clone: Other DNA sequences in this specimen translate into the identical CDR3.

Data came from immunoSEQ multiplex PCR; TCRdb stores just in-frame clones and leaves some out. The data contain a few hundred thousand clones, roughly 84% of them singletons. The study recruited people aged 18 to 89 years across some 23 US areas. Clinical histories supplied by participants themselves formed the basis of cohort assignment. Exposed participants encountered a COVID-19 case during the 2 weeks preceding study entry. The origin of this receptor is a woman between 45 and 60 years old who had been exposed to COVID-19. V and J are TRBV18 and TRBJ1-4, with a tentative D call TRBD1 (5 bases). Sample: PBMCs or T cells enriched from blood (not recorded which). The CDR3 reads CASSPRGEKLFF. The CDR3 nucleotides read TGTGCCAGCTCACCCCGGGGGGAAAAACTGTTTTTT.